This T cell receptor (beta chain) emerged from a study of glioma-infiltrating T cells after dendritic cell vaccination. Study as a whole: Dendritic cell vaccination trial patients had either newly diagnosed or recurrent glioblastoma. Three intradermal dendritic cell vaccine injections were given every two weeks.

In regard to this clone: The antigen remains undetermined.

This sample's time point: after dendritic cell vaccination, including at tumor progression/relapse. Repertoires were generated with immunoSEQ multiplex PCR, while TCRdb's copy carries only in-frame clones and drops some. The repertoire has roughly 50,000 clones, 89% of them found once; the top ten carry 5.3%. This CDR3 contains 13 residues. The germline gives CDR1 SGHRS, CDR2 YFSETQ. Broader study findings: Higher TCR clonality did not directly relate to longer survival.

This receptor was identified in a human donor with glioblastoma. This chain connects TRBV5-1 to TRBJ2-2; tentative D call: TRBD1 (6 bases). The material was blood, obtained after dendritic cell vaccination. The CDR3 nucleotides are TGCGTCTGGCTGGACAGCTGCGACGGGGAGCTGTTTTTT. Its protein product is CVWLDSCDGELFF.